The 31 T cell receptor beta chains presented below share a single source sample, sequenced in a study of OX40 agonist ivuxolimab in advanced cancers. Libraries were prepared by immunoSEQ multiplex PCR; TCRdb keeps only in-frame clonotypes and omits some of them. The data show tens of thousands of clones, with 80% to 90% seen just once and 1.5% to 2% held by the top ten. Sequences were derived from CD4+ or CD8+ T cells sorted from blood, sampled in a trial of the OX40 agonist ivuxolimab. All receptors derive from an adult with an advanced solid tumor such as melanoma, head and neck, liver or kidney cancer.

The chain joins TRBV18 to TRBJ2-5; 8 bases align to TRBD2. This CDR3 comprises 14 residues. CDR1 is KGHSH and CDR2 is LQKENI in the germline V gene. V trimming: 3 bases; J trimming: 7 bases; junction bases outside the gene matches: 7. The CDR3 nucleotides are TGTGCCAGCTCACCGGATAGCGGGGAAACGACCCAGTACTTC. Protein sequence: CASSPDSGETTQYF. Full variable domain (missing parts from reference TRBV18 and TRBJ2-5): NAGVMQNPRHLVRRRGQEARLRCSPMKGHSHVYWYRQLPEEGLKFMVYLQKENIIDESGMPKERFSAEFPKEGPSILRIQQVVRGDSAAYFCASSPDSGETTQYFGPGTRLLVL.

This clone was counted between two and nine times. The CDR3 DNA reads as TGTGCTAGTGCCCTCCCCACCGGGCCTTACACCTTC. This sequence encodes CASALPTGPYTF. The V gene is TRBV12-5, the J gene TRBJ1-2; D is undetermined. CDR3 size: 12 residues. The V gene lost 7 bases and the J gene lost 11 bases, with 17 bases spanning the gap. Germline CDR1 and CDR2: LGHNT and FRNRAP.

The chain has TRBV7-6 and TRBJ2-5, with D perhaps TRBD1 (6 bases). The CDR3 totals 14 residues. Germline assignment: CDR1 SGHVS and CDR2 FNYEAQ. The germline V and J ends were trimmed by 2 bases and 4 bases, with 11 bases remaining between them. CDR3 sequence (DNA): TGTGCCAGCAGCTTAAAAACAGGGCCAGAGACCCAGTACTTC. It encodes CASSLKTGPETQYF.

This CDR3 is CASSDLTYEQYF. DNA for the CDR3: TGTGCCAGCAGCGACCTAACCTACGAGCAGTACTTC. The chain joins TRBV2 to TRBJ2-7; D not resolved. Germline V gene sequence: CDR1 SNHLY, CDR2 FYNNEI. This CDR3 has 12 residues. V was shortened by 6 bases and J by 2 bases, with 8 bases between the two germline ends.

The chain uses TRBV28 and TRBJ1-5, with 7 bases identical to TRBD1. The trim removed 5 bases at V and 3 bases at J, leaving 4 bases unmatched. CDR1 and CDR2 from the germline V gene are MDHEN and SYDVKM. The CDR3 loop spans 14 amino acids. The CDR3: CASSLGQDNQPQHF. CDR3 in DNA: TGTGCCAGCAGTCTCGGACAGGACAATCAGCCCCAGCATTTT.

The chain links TRBV7-9 to TRBJ2-3; 10 nucleotides agree with TRBD2. The length of the CDR3 is 18 residues. With 0 bases clipped from V and 0 bases from J, the junction kept 6 bases outside the gene matches. CDR1 and CDR2 (germline): SEHNR, FQNEAQ (reference sequence). CDR3 residues: CASSLAQVAGGSTDTQYF. CDR3 nucleotide sequence: TGTGCCAGCAGCTTAGCGCAAGTAGCGGGGGGTAGCACAGATACGCAGTATTTT.

V gene TRBV28 combines with J gene TRBJ1-5, with 7 bases lining up with TRBD1. Looked up from germline, CDR1 is MDHEN and CDR2 is SYDVKM. V was clipped by 6 bases and J by 0 bases; unmatched bases: 17. CDR3 length: 19 residues. CDR3 nucleotide sequence: TGTGCCAGCAGAATCCGTGCCGGGACAGCCATTTATAGCAATCAGCCCCAGCATTTT. It yields the protein CASRIRAGTAIYSNQPQHF.

This chain joins TRBV5-1 and TRBJ1-1, with D maybe TRBD1 (5 bases). Trimming removed 6 bases at V and 3 bases at J, with 15 bases between. The CDR3 has 14 residues. Germline CDR1 and CDR2: SGHRS and YFSETQ. CDR3 nucleotides: TGCGCCAGCACTAGGGATGACAGTCACACTGAAGCTTTCTTT. As protein: CASTRDDSHTEAFF.

The chain uses TRBV28 and TRBJ1-1, with 9 nucleotides matching TRBD1. Germline values: CDR1 MDHEN, CDR2 SYDVKM. CDR3 length: 18 amino acids. V gave up 5 bases and J gave up 1 base; unmatched junction bases: 14. CDR3 amino acids: CASSLIVQRTGANTEAFF. CDR3 in DNA: TGTGCCAGCAGTCTAATAGTCCAGAGGACAGGGGCGAACACTGAAGCTTTCTTT.

The chain is built from TRBV25-1 and TRBJ2-3; possibly TRBD2 for D (5 bases). CDR1 MGHDK and CDR2 SYGVNS come from the germline V gene. The CDR3 is made up of 17 amino acids. Trimming removed 3 bases from V and 4 bases from J, with 20 bases in between. CDR3 amino acids: CASSDSRLSYAPDTQYF. The CDR3 DNA sequence: TGTGCCAGCAGTGATTCCCGACTATCATATGCTCCAGATACGCAGTATTTT. The full variable domain, completed using reference TRBV25-1 and TRBJ2-3, is EADIYQTPRYLVIGTGKKITLECSQTMGHDKMYWYQQDPGMELHLIHYSYGVNSTEKGDLSSESTVSRIRTEHFPLTLESARPSHTSQYLCASSDSRLSYAPDTQYFGPGTRLTVL.

V gene TRBV5-1 combines with J gene TRBJ2-2; possible D gene TRBD2, 6 bases. The CDR3 runs 14 residues. From germline, CDR1 is SGHRS and CDR2 YFSETQ. The V gene lost 0 bases and the J gene lost 7 bases, with 10 bases spanning the gap. The CDR3 reads CASSLAAGNGELFF. In nucleotides, the CDR3 is TGCGCCAGCAGCTTGGCTGCGGGAAACGGGGAGCTGTTTTTT.

V usage is TRBV6-1 and J usage is TRBJ2-1; perhaps D is TRBD1 or TRBD2 (6 bases each). CDR1 MNHNS and CDR2 SASEGT come from the germline V gene. Trimming cost V 0 bases and J 10 bases, with 22 bases left between them. The CDR3 length is 17 residues. The CDR3 loop reads CASSEAKGGNRIREQFF. CDR3 DNA: TGTGCCAGCAGTGAAGCCAAGGGGGGAAACCGAATCAGAGAGCAGTTCTTC.

V gene TRBV7-9 combines with J gene TRBJ2-1; D might be TRBD2 (5 bases). V was pared by 5 bases and J by 9 bases, with 17 bases between. Germline V CDR1 and CDR2: SEHNR, FQNEAQ (reference sequence). CDR3 length equals 14 residues. The CDR3 region is CASSAHPQAVEQFF. Here the CDR3 DNA reads TGTGCCAGCAGCGCCCATCCCCAAGCGGTTGAGCAGTTCTTC.

This rearrangement joins TRBV9 to TRBJ1-4; D gene uncertain. This CDR3 is built from 13 residues. The V and J ends lost 5 bases and 2 bases respectively, with 7 bases between them. Germline CDR1 and CDR2: SGDLS and YYNGEE. CDR3 amino acids: CASRGLTNEKLFF. DNA for the CDR3: TGTGCCAGCAGGGGGTTGACTAATGAAAAACTGTTTTTT.

The CDR3 region is CASSLGDPGQGATKQYF. As DNA, the CDR3 is TGTGCCAGCAGCTTAGGGGACCCGGGACAGGGAGCTACGAAGCAGTACTTC. The chain carries TRBV11-2 and TRBJ2-7; the match to TRBD1 covers 9 bases. The CDR3 is 17 amino acids. CDR1 and CDR2 from the germline V gene are SGHAT and FQNNGV. V lost 1 base, J lost 8 bases, and 15 bases stayed unmatched.

V usage is TRBV11-2 and J usage is TRBJ1-4; no firm D call. The CDR3 runs to 14 residues. Trimming removed 3 bases at V and 5 bases at J, with 10 bases between. CDR1 is SGHAT, CDR2 FQNNGV, per germline. The CDR3 loop reads CASSLEISNEKLFF. CDR3 in DNA: TGTGCCAGCAGCTTGGAGATTTCGAATGAAAAACTGTTTTTT. Complete variable domain (other parts from reference TRBV11-2 and TRBJ1-4): EAGVAQSPRYKIIEKRQSVAFWCNPISGHATLYWYQQILGQGPKLLIQFQNNGVVDDSQLPKDRFSAERLKGVDSTLKIQPAKLEDSAVYLCASSLEISNEKLFFGSGTQLSVL.

V is TRBV27 and J is TRBJ2-5, with D possibly TRBD1 on 6 matching bases. This CDR3 comprises 14 residues. V lost 5 bases to trimming and J lost 4 bases, with 14 bases between them. Germline loops: CDR1 MNHEY, CDR2 SMNVEV (reference sequence). As DNA, the CDR3 is TGTGCCAGCAGTCTAGGGGACACTATAGAGACCCAGTACTTC. Amino acids: CASSLGDTIETQYF.

The chain links TRBV5-6 to TRBJ1-2, with 8 bases lining up with TRBD1. The V and J ends lost 5 bases and 3 bases, in that order; junction bases with no gene match: 6. CDR1 and CDR2 from the germline V gene are SGHDT and YYEEEE. The CDR3 is 14 amino acids. The CDR3 DNA follows: TGTGCCAGCAGGCAGCAGGGGGCCGACTATGGCTACACCTTC. As protein: CASRQQGADYGYTF.

This chain joins TRBV5-6 and TRBJ1-2; maybe TRBD1 (6 bases). The germline V and J ends were trimmed by 0 bases and 5 bases, with 14 bases remaining between them. The germline CDR1 and CDR2 sequences are SGHDT and YYEEEE. The CDR3 has 15 amino acids. The CDR3 sequence: CASSLGPGAQYGYTF. Written as DNA, the CDR3 is TGTGCCAGCAGCTTGGGGCCGGGGGCGCAGTATGGCTACACCTTC.

The CDR3 nucleotides read TGTGCCACCAGCAGAGACGAGGGTTCCTACAATGAGCAGTTCTTC. Amino acids: CATSRDEGSYNEQFF. The V gene is TRBV15, the J gene TRBJ2-1; D may be TRBD2 (5 bases). The CDR3 runs to 15 residues. Germline V CDR1 and CDR2: LNHNV, YYDKDF (reference sequence). Trimming removed 0 bases at V and 1 base at J, with 7 bases between.

The rearrangement links TRBV19 to TRBJ1-3; D possibly corresponds to TRBD1 (5 bases). Trimming pared 5 bases from V and 2 bases from J, leaving 10 bases between. The CDR3 extends over 14 amino acids. Germline values: CDR1 LNHDA, CDR2 SQIVND (reference sequence). DNA of the CDR3: TGTGCCAGTAGTGAACACAGGCCTGGAAACACCATATATTTT. It specifies CASSEHRPGNTIYF.

The rearrangement uses TRBV6-4 and TRBJ1-2; TRBD1 agrees at 9 bases. The V and J ends lost 9 bases and 8 bases, in that order; junction bases with no gene match: 4. Per the germline V gene, CDR1 is MRHNA and CDR2 is SNTAGT. The CDR3 is 11 residues long. Here the CDR3 reads CARGQGRGYTF. The CDR3 coding sequence is TGTGCCAGAGGACAGGGGCGAGGCTACACCTTC.

This sequence joins TRBV30 and TRBJ1-5; the match to TRBD1 covers 7 bases. Per the germline V gene, CDR1 is GTSNPN and CDR2 is SVGIG (reference sequence). V was clipped by 2 bases and J by 6 bases; unmatched bases: 7. The CDR3 has 14 amino acids. CDR3 protein: CAWSRVQGGQPQHF. CDR3 bases: TGTGCCTGGAGTCGGGTCCAGGGGGGTCAGCCCCAGCATTTT.

CDR3 in DNA: TGTGCCGGCAAAGGTGGGGGCGGCGAAAAACTGTTTTTT. This codes for CAGKGGGGEKLFF. The rearrangement joins TRBV30 to TRBJ1-4, with TRBD1 as a possible D gene (6 bases). V was clipped by 8 bases and J by 8 bases, with 18 bases between them. Looked up from germline, CDR1 is GTSNPN and CDR2 is SVGIG (reference sequence). The CDR3 covers 13 residues.

By its share, this clone is medium-sized. Different DNA sequences within this sample yield the same CDR3. The chain is built from TRBV30 and TRBJ1-2, with a possible D match to TRBD1 (6 bases). Trimming stripped 5 bases from V and 4 bases from J, with 14 bases between. The V gene's germline CDR1 is GTSNPN and CDR2 SVGIG (reference sequence). The CDR3 totals 13 residues. For the CDR3, the DNA is TGTGCCTGGGGGAGAGACAGGCCCTATGGCTACACCTTC. Translation: CAWGRDRPYGYTF.

This chain joins TRBV11-2 and TRBJ2-1, with D possibly TRBD1 on 7 matching bases. The CDR3 is 15 amino acids. Looked up from germline, CDR1 is SGHAT and CDR2 is FQNNGV. V lost 3 bases, J lost 4 bases, and 13 bases lay in between. The CDR3 protein is CASSFIQGGYNEQFF. The CDR3 DNA reads TGTGCCAGCAGCTTTATTCAGGGGGGATACAATGAGCAGTTCTTC.

This sequence joins TRBV2 and TRBJ2-1; the D is unclear. The germline V gene encodes CDR1 SNHLY and CDR2 FYNNEI. This CDR3 has 16 amino acids. V lost 2 bases and J 6 bases, leaving 17 bases between the germline ends. In DNA form, the CDR3 reads TGTGCCAGCAGTGAATCCCGGGCCCTAGGGCCCAATGAGCAGTTCTTC. Residues: CASSESRALGPNEQFF. The full variable domain, its missing parts supplied by reference TRBV2 and TRBJ2-1, is EPEVTQTPSHQVTQMGQEVILRCVPISNHLYFYWYRQILGQKVEFLVSFYNNEISEKSEIFDDQFSVERPDGSNFTLKIRSTKLEDSAMYFCASSESRALGPNEQFFGPGTRLTVL.

The genes are TRBV4-3 and TRBJ1-2, with D maybe TRBD1 (5 bases). CDR3 length: 15 amino acids. Germline-derived CDR1 and CDR2 are LGHNA and YSLEER. The V gene lost 0 bases and the J gene lost 8 bases, with 16 bases spanning the gap. In nucleotides, the CDR3 is TGCGCCAGCAGCCAAGATCTGGGGCGGAATGAGGGCTACACCTTC. This sequence encodes CASSQDLGRNEGYTF.

This chain joins TRBV7-9 and TRBJ2-1; no clear D gene. The germline CDR1 and CDR2 sequences are SEHNR and FQNEAQ (reference sequence). Trimming took off 5 bases at V and 10 bases at J, with 6 bases between the two ends. The CDR3 is made up of 10 amino acids. In nucleotides, the CDR3 is TGTGCCAGCAGCGTAAGGGAGCAGTTCTTC. This translates into CASSVREQFF.

V and J are TRBV7-2 and TRBJ2-6, with D possibly matching TRBD2 (6 bases). This CDR3 has 18 amino acids. CDR1 SGHTA and CDR2 FQGNSA come from the germline V gene. The V end was cut by 1 base, the J end by 5 bases, with 18 bases between. The CDR3 loop is CASSLELTGSSRANVLTF. CDR3 DNA: TGTGCCAGCAGCTTAGAATTGACCGGGAGCTCGAGGGCCAACGTCCTGACTTTC.

V and J are TRBV28 and TRBJ2-7, with 11 bases that match TRBD2. The germline V gene has CDR1 MDHEN and CDR2 SYDVKM. V lost 5 bases, J lost 4 bases, and 4 bases stayed unmatched. The CDR3 totals 14 residues. The CDR3 protein is CASSGSGRGYEQYF. In DNA form, the CDR3 reads TGTGCCAGCAGTGGTAGCGGGAGGGGATACGAGCAGTACTTC. The full variable domain, rest sourced from reference TRBV28 and TRBJ2-7, is DVKVTQSSRYLVKRTGEKVFLECVQDMDHENMFWYRQDPGLGLRLIYFSYDVKMKEKGDIPEGYSVSREKKERFSLILESASTNQTSMYLCASSGSGRGYEQYFGPGTRLTVT.